This T cell receptor beta chain was documented in a study of tumor and adjacent non-tumor tissue in lung cancer. Study-level information: Histology: around 13 adenocarcinoma, a couple of squamous cell carcinoma, 1 small cell lung cancer. Findings and caveats of the study: Normal lung showed higher cumulative top 100 clone frequency than tumor.

The length of the CDR3 is 13 residues. Germline V gene sequence: CDR1 SGHAT, CDR2 FQDESV (reference sequence). The template was RNA from unsorted bulk tissue. Notes on this clonotype: Its antigen is currently unknown. At one end, the junction sequence differs from germline, possibly due to a read error.

A modified ARM-PCR protocol with three rounds of nested PCR amplified TCRbeta. In TCRdb, the multiplex PCR reads were re-called with MiXCR into one record per CDR3 protein. Among approximately 70,000 distinct CDR3 sequences, about three quarters were seen once, and the ten largest hold about 30%. Specimen: lung tumor tissue. The receptor comes from a man aged 55-75 years with non-small cell lung cancer. The rearrangement joins TRBV11-1 to TRBJ2-7; the D gene is possibly TRBD1 (6 bases). CDR3 nucleotide sequence: TGTGCCGGCAGTCCCGGGACATGCTACGAGCAGTACTTC. This sequence encodes CAGSPGTCYEQYF.